Included here is one TCR beta chain sequence, with context. TCRdb reanalysed the RT-PCR reads using MiXCR and keeps one entry per CDR3 protein. The sample lists roughly 960,000 distinct CDR3 sequences; roughly 18% were seen once. The data originate from a study of patients and donors after allogeneic stem cell transplantation. V was trimmed by 5 bases and J by 4 bases, leaving 11 bases between them. The CDR3 runs 13 residues. Per germline, CDR1 MNHNS and CDR2 SASEGT. This TCR was recovered from a human donor who was either an allogeneic HSCT recipient or a stem cell or donor lymphocyte infusion donor (not recorded which). It is not recorded whose cells these are; they may come from a transplant donor. The V gene is TRBV6-1, the J gene TRBJ1-2, with D possibly matching TRBD1 (5 bases). The sequencing input was blood, either unsorted or a sorted T cell fraction (not recorded which). DNA of the CDR3: TGTGCCAGCAGTAGGGGACGGAGCTATGGCTACACCTTC. As protein: CASSRGRSYGYTF.